A selection of T cell receptor beta chains follows, all from one sample in a study of shared clonotypes between healthy human individuals. The data were produced by immunoSEQ multiplex PCR, yet TCRdb's version contains in-frame clones alone and is incomplete. The sample carries roughly 640,000 clones, around 97% recorded once. The sequenced sample consisted of naive CD4+ T cells sorted from blood. The receptors here all came from a woman in her 30s in good health. Each CDR3 is given with its conserved first and last residue. D genes are given only for firm matches. Size values are once, few and many counts, or a class for expanded clones, and some rows have none.

>NA|TRBV27|17|NA|TRBJ2-7
TGTGCCAGCAGGAGAACTAAAGGGGACCCGAGCTCCTACGAGCAGTACTTC
CASRRTKGDPSSYEQYF
>NA|TRBV2|16|NA|TRBJ1-3
TGTGCCAGCAAGGTGGGCCTCGGGGATATTGGAAACACCATATATTTT
CASKVGLGDIGNTIYF
>TRBD1|TRBV6-5|13|NA|TRBJ2-1
TGTGCCAGCAGGCGGACAGGGAAAAATGAGCAGTTCTTC
CASRRTGKNEQFF
>TRBD1|TRBV7-8|16|NA|TRBJ1-6
TGTGCCAGCAGCTTCCTGACCGGGACAGTTAGGTCACCCCTCCACTTT
CASSFLTGTVRSPLHF
>TRBD2|TRBV28|18|NA|TRBJ2-2
TGTGCCAGCAACCCCGGCGGGGGGACTAGCGTGTCGATGGGGGAGCTGTTTTTT
CASNPGGGTSVSMGELFF
>TRBD2|TRBV6-5|15|NA|TRBJ2-3
TGTGCCAGCAGATTAGGACTAGTTAGCACAGATACGCAGTATTTT
CASRLGLVSTDTQYF
>TRBD2|TRBV5-1|18|NA|TRBJ2-6
TGCGCCAGCAGCTTGGGGGCTAGCGGGGTAGCTGGGGCCAACGTCCTGACTTTC
CASSLGASGVAGANVLTF
>NA|TRBV9|15|NA|TRBJ2-1
TGTGCCAGCAGCGTAAACGGCGACTCCTACAATGAGCAGTTCTTC
CASSVNGDSYNEQFF
>TRBD1|TRBV10-1|16|NA|TRBJ2-1
TGCGCCAGCAGTGATCGCCGGGACAGGGGAACTGATGAGCAGTTCTTC
CASSDRRDRGTDEQFF
>NA|TRBV5-1|16|NA|TRBJ1-2
TGCGCCAGCAGCTTGGTGGCAGGAGTTACTAACTATGGCTACACCTTC
CASSLVAGVTNYGYTF
>TRBD2|TRBV27|17|NA|TRBJ2-1
TGTGCCAGCCGGGGGGTCTGGGCGACCTTTTCCTACAATGAGCAGTTCTTC
CASRGVWATFSYNEQFF
>NA|TRBV2|15|NA|TRBJ2-2
TGTGCCAGCAGGGAGACAGTGGCGAACACCGGGGAGCTGTTTTTT
CASRETVANTGELFF
>NA|TRBV9|13|NA|TRBJ1-2
TGTGCCAGCAGCGTCGCAGGGTTTGGTGGCTACACCTTC
CASSVAGFGGYTF
>TRBD2|TRBV5-1|16|NA|TRBJ2-2
TGCGCCAGCAGCATGACTAGCGGGTCGAACACCGGGGAGCTGTTTTTT
CASSMTSGSNTGELFF
>NA|TRBV28|15|NA|TRBJ2-4
TGTGCCAGCGGGGGACATCCCCTAGCCAAAAACATTCAGTACTTC
CASGGHPLAKNIQYF
>TRBD2|TRBV5-8|14|NA|TRBJ2-3
TGTGCCAGCAGCCCCGGACTAGTGGCAGATACGCAGTATTTT
CASSPGLVADTQYF
>NA|TRBV7-2|10|NA|TRBJ2-7
TGTGCCAGCAGCAACTACGAGCAGTACTTC
CASSNYEQYF
>TRBD1|TRBV19|13|NA|TRBJ2-5
TGTGCCAGTAGCGGACAGGGGAGAGGGACCCAGTACTTC
CASSGQGRGTQYF
>NA|TRBV19|16|NA|TRBJ2-3
TGTGCCAGTAGTATAGAGGCGGGATTAGGCACAGATACGCAGTATTTT
CASSIEAGLGTDTQYF
>NA|TRBV28|17|NA|TRBJ2-2
TGTGCCAGCAGGGGGACCCACTGGGGAAACTTCACCGGGGAGCTGTTTTTT
CASRGTHWGNFTGELFF
>NA|TRBV19|12|NA|TRBJ2-3
TGTGCCAGTAGCGAACCGGGGGATACGCAGTATTTT
CASSEPGDTQYF
>NA|TRBV5-8|14|NA|TRBJ1-5
TGTGCCAGCAGCCTCTCAGTGTGGGAGCAGCCCCAGCATTTT
CASSLSVWEQPQHF
>NA|TRBV21-1|17|NA|TRBJ2-7
TGTGCCAGCAGCAAGCAAGGAAGTTGGCCGAGCTCCTACGAGCAGTACTTC
CASSKQGSWPSSYEQYF
>TRBD1|TRBV7-9|14|NA|TRBJ1-2
TGTGCCAGCAGCCTGACAGGGGTGAGCTATGGCTACACCTTC
CASSLTGVSYGYTF
>TRBD1|TRBV30|15|once|TRBJ1-5
TGTGCCTGGAGTTCTGGACAGGGCTACAATCAGCCCCAGCATTTT
CAWSSGQGYNQPQHF
>TRBD1|TRBV5-1|14|once|TRBJ1-4
TGCGCCAGCAGCTTGGCAGGGGGTAGAGAAAAACTGTTTTTT
CASSLAGGREKLFF
>TRBD1|TRBV6-6|14|NA|TRBJ1-5
TGTGCCAGCGCGAAAGACAGGGACAATCAGCCCCAGCATTTT
CASAKDRDNQPQHF
>TRBD1|TRBV27|18|NA|TRBJ1-6
TGTGCCAGCAGTTCACCGGGACAGGGGAGCTCCTATAATTCACCCCTCCACTTT
CASSSPGQGSSYNSPLHF
>NA|TRBV19|19|NA|TRBJ1-5
TGTGCCAGTAGTATAGTTGGCTTTCGGGGATCGATATGGAATCAGCCCCAGCATTTT
CASSIVGFRGSIWNQPQHF
>NA|TRBV30|13|NA|TRBJ1-6
TGTGCCTGGACAAGCTCCTATAATTCACCCCTCCACTTT
CAWTSSYNSPLHF
>NA|TRBV13|15|NA|TRBJ2-5
TGTGCCAGCAGCCCAGCCGGGGGCTTTCCGGAGACCCAGTACTTC
CASSPAGGFPETQYF
>NA|TRBV28|13|NA|TRBJ1-2
TGTGCCAGCACCTCTAGGGTTGGGTATGGCTACACCTTC
CASTSRVGYGYTF
>NA|TRBV28|13|once|TRBJ2-2
TGTGCCAGCAGAGCGGCAGACACGAGGGAGCTGTTTTTT
CASRAADTRELFF
>NA|TRBV5-1|15|NA|TRBJ2-1
TGCGCCAGCAGCTCCTTTGGGGAGTCCTACAATGAGCAGTTCTTC
CASSSFGESYNEQFF
>TRBD2|TRBV7-9|16|NA|TRBJ2-5
TGTGCCAGCAGCCTCACAGGGACTAGCGGGAGGGAGACCCAGTACTTC
CASSLTGTSGRETQYF
>TRBD1|TRBV11-2|15|NA|TRBJ1-1
TGTGCCAGCAGCACCCAACAGGGGGCAGGTACTGAAGCTTTCTTT
CASSTQQGAGTEAFF
>NA|TRBV6-5|14|NA|TRBJ2-1
TGTGCCAGCAGTTACGGTGTAGCTTACAATGAGCAGTTCTTC
CASSYGVAYNEQFF
>NA|TRBV28|11|NA|TRBJ2-1
TGTGCCAGCAGCCTGAACAATGAGCAGTTCTTC
CASSLNNEQFF
>NA|TRBV27|15|NA|TRBJ2-2
TGTGCCAGCCTAATAGGGAGGACGGGCACCGGGGAGCTGTTTTTT
CASLIGRTGTGELFF
>TRBD1|TRBV7-8|14|NA|TRBJ1-5
TGTGCCAGCAGCCCAGACAGGGAAGGTCAGCCCCAGCATTTT
CASSPDREGQPQHF
>NA|TRBV7-2|12|NA|TRBJ2-7
TGTGCCAGCAATCAACAGGGCCACGAGCAGTACTTC
CASNQQGHEQYF
>NA|TRBV18|16|NA|TRBJ2-2
TGTGCCAGCTCACGTGACAGTGGAGGGGGCACCGGGGAGCTGTTTTTT
CASSRDSGGGTGELFF
>NA|TRBV9|15|NA|TRBJ2-1
TGTGCCAGCAGCGTAGTCGAGGATAGGTACAATGAGCAGTTCTTC
CASSVVEDRYNEQFF
>NA|TRBV6-5|13|few|TRBJ1-2
TGTGCCAGCAGGAGGGACGAACTCTATGGCTACACCTTC
CASRRDELYGYTF
>NA|TRBV15|13|once|TRBJ1-2
TGTGCCACCAGCATCCAGGAAGACTATGGCTACACCTTC
CATSIQEDYGYTF
>NA|TRBV4-1|17|once|TRBJ2-2
TGCGCCAGCAGCCCTCGGACAATAATTAGGGGGACCGGGGAGCTGTTTTTT
CASSPRTIIRGTGELFF
>NA|TRBV11-1|13|NA|TRBJ1-1
TGTGCCAGCAGCCGCGGGGTGAGGGAGGAAGCTTTCTTT
CASSRGVREEAFF
>TRBD1|TRBV7-9|15|once|TRBJ2-7
TGTGCCAGCAGCGGACGGACAGGGGACAACTACGAGCAGTACTTC
CASSGRTGDNYEQYF
>TRBD2|TRBV7-8|15|NA|TRBJ2-1
TGTGCCAGCAGCAGGCTTAGCGGGAGAGAAGATGAGCAGTTCTTC
CASSRLSGREDEQFF
>NA|TRBV29-1|12|NA|TRBJ2-7
TGCAGCGTTAAGGTCAGAGCCTACGAGCAGTACTTC
CSVKVRAYEQYF
>TRBD1|TRBV10-1|14|NA|TRBJ2-1
TGCGCCAGCAGCGGGACAGGGAATGAGAATGAGCAGTTCTTC
CASSGTGNENEQFF
>NA|TRBV4-1|12|NA|TRBJ2-7
TGCGCCAGCAGCCAAGGTCGTTCCGAGCAGTACTTC
CASSQGRSEQYF
>TRBD1|TRBV14|14|NA|TRBJ1-3
TGTGCCAGCAGCCCGGGGAGGGGGCCAGACACCATATATTTT
CASSPGRGPDTIYF
>NA|TRBV11-2|18|NA|TRBJ1-3
TGTGCCAGCAGCTTAGTGAGTCGGGGTGGAATCCAGCGCAACACCATATATTTT
CASSLVSRGGIQRNTIYF
>TRBD2|TRBV7-2|15|NA|TRBJ2-3
TGTGCCAGCAGCTTACTAGCGGGACTGGCAGATACGCAGTATTTT
CASSLLAGLADTQYF
>NA|TRBV19|14|NA|TRBJ2-4
TGTGCCAGTAGTATAGCTGGGGCCAAAAACATTCAGTACTTC
CASSIAGAKNIQYF
>NA|TRBV4-1|16|NA|TRBJ2-7
TGCGCCAGCAGCCAAGGAGATAGCGATTCCTCCTACGAGCAGTACTTC
CASSQGDSDSSYEQYF
>NA|TRBV6-6|14|once|TRBJ2-7
TGTGCCAGCAGTTTAGGTATGGGGGCCTACGAGCAGTACTTC
CASSLGMGAYEQYF